The clone carrying this TCR beta chain was observed a handful of times. The antigen remains unidentified. This entry is derived from a study of shared clonotypes between healthy human individuals. The wider study: CD8 memory received one plate per donor, CD8 naive two, CD4 memory three and CD4 naive three.

Study-wide points: Only blood samples were collected, and tissue repertoires likely differ. Among non-shared clonotypes, generation probabilities were lower than among those shared by all four donors. Clonotype sharing across several donors was observed for 4.5% to 6.5% of naive CD4 clonotypes.

Sequenced by immunoSEQ multiplex PCR; TCRdb stores in-frame clones only, minus some. The data show some 1.1 million clones, roughly 80% seen once. Trimming took 2 bases from V and 0 from J; bases not matched to a gene: 6. This CDR3 contains 16 residues. Germline CDR1 and CDR2: SGHAT and FQDESV (reference sequence). This receptor was obtained from a young man in good health. Some clones in this sample may be carry-over from other donors' samples. The chain uses TRBV11-1 and TRBJ2-7; 8 bases line up with TRBD1. Sequenced sample: memory CD4+ T cells from PBMCs. The subset was: CD45RA-negative fraction. The CDR3 bases are TGTGCCAGCAGCTTACGGACAGGGCTGGACTCCTACGAGCAGTACTTC. Translating gives CASSLRTGLDSYEQYF.